Each of the 21 T cell receptor beta chains below was sequenced from the same sample in a study of CD4 T cells in relation to SARS-CoV-2 and coronaviruses. CD4+ T cells from unexposed donors were obtained before the COVID-19 pandemic (2011-2018). The cells were cultured for about ten days before CD4+ T cells were isolated. The data were produced by immunoSEQ multiplex PCR, yet TCRdb's version contains in-frame clones alone and is incomplete. This table has 20,000 or so clones, around 70% appearing once. No antigen is known for these receptors. Sequences were obtained from CD4+ T cells from PBMCs, cultured in vitro. The receptors come from a human donor in good health.

The J gene is TRBJ2-7, the V gene TRBV5-4; 10 bases match TRBD2. Unmatched junction bases numbered 4, after V lost 0 bases and J lost 7 bases. Germline assignment: CDR1 SGHNT and CDR2 YYREEE (reference sequence). The CDR3 length is 14 residues. CDR3 coding DNA: TGTGCCAGCAGCTTGGCACTAGCGGGGAAAGAGCAGTACTTC. It is translated as CASSLALAGKEQYF.

The table lists this clone with a few counts. The genes are TRBV9 and TRBJ1-4, with 7 bases that match TRBD1. Germline V gene data show CDR1 as SGDLS and CDR2 as YYNGEE. The V segment lost 3 bases and the J segment 8 bases; nucleotides outside the gene matches: 13. This CDR3 comprises 16 residues. The CDR3: CASSERAGGGWEKLFF. The CDR3 DNA reads as TGTGCCAGCAGCGAGCGCGCAGGGGGAGGATGGGAAAAACTGTTTTTT.

This chain connects TRBV6-5 to TRBJ2-2; D is unresolved. The CDR3 runs 14 residues. V was clipped by 7 bases and J by 1 base, with 10 bases between them. CDR1 and CDR2 (germline): MNHEY, SVGAGI. DNA for the CDR3: TGTGCCAGCAAGAAGGACGGGAACACCGGGGAGCTGTTTTTT. Its protein product is CASKKDGNTGELFF.

This sequence joins TRBV30 and TRBJ2-7; D is uncertain. V was pared by 0 bases and J by 5 bases, with 8 bases between. CDR3 length: 12 amino acids. Germline CDR1 is GTSNPN and CDR2 is SVGIG (reference sequence). This chain's CDR3 is CAWSVQTHEQYF. The DNA for the CDR3 is TGTGCCTGGAGTGTACAGACTCACGAGCAGTACTTC.

DNA of the CDR3: TGCGCCAGCAGCTTGGGTGGGGGGTACAATGAGCAGTTCTTC. Translated, it gives CASSLGGGYNEQFF. The chain has TRBV5-1 and TRBJ2-1; D is possibly TRBD2 (6 bases). The CDR3 has 14 amino acids. CDR1 and CDR2 from the germline V gene are SGHRS and YFSETQ. V lost 0 bases and J 4 bases, leaving 8 bases between the germline ends.

The chain joins TRBV10-1 to TRBJ1-1; D is unclear. V shed 2 bases and J shed 3 bases, with 19 bases lying between them. The CDR3 loop spans 17 amino acids. Looked up from germline, CDR1 is WNHNN and CDR2 is SYGVQD (reference sequence). The CDR3 nucleotides read TGCGCCAGCAGTGAGCATCCGGGCCAACTTTGGGACACTGAAGCTTTCTTT. Its protein is CASSEHPGQLWDTEAFF.

This chain joins TRBV14 and TRBJ2-7; D might be TRBD1 (6 bases). There are 15 residues in the CDR3. Per germline, CDR1 SGHDN and CDR2 FVKESK. The V and J ends lost 4 bases and 0 bases respectively, with 13 bases between them. As DNA, the CDR3 is TGTGCCAGCAGCCGCAACCGGGACAACTCCTACGAGCAGTACTTC. The encoded protein is CASSRNRDNSYEQYF.

The chain links TRBV6-5 to TRBJ2-7; maybe TRBD1 (8 bases). This CDR3 has 14 residues. Germline V gives CDR1 MNHEY, CDR2 SVGAGI. Trimming shortened V by 5 bases and J by 1 base, and 12 bases separated the two germline ends. The CDR3 bases are TGTGCCAGCAGTACAGGGGGGGGTTCCTACGAGCAGTACTTC. The encoded protein is CASSTGGGSYEQYF.

This clone showed up just a few times. The V gene is TRBV4-1, the J gene TRBJ2-3; unclear D gene. V was shortened by 0 bases and J by 8 bases, with 15 bases between the two germline ends. Germline CDR1 MGHRA, CDR2 YSYEKL. The CDR3 is 15 residues long. The CDR3 loop reads CASSQDLAPPRTQYF. In DNA form, the CDR3 reads TGCGCCAGCAGCCAAGATCTTGCCCCGCCCCGTACGCAGTATTTT.

This chain connects TRBV5-1 to TRBJ1-3; the D is unclear. This CDR3 spans 16 amino acids. Germline CDR1 reads SGHRS; CDR2 reads YFSETQ. Trimming removed 0 bases at V and 0 bases at J, with 10 bases between. CDR3 residues: CASSLARTDSGNTIYF. The CDR3 DNA follows: TGCGCCAGCAGCTTGGCTAGGACGGACTCTGGAAACACCATATATTTT.

The chain links TRBV6-5 to TRBJ1-1; 8 nucleotides match TRBD1. Germline V gives CDR1 MNHEY, CDR2 SVGAGI. This CDR3 spans 13 amino acids. V shed 6 bases, J shed 5 bases, and the junction held 5 bases outside the gene matches. The CDR3 protein is CASSTRGRTEAFF. The CDR3 DNA sequence: TGTGCCAGCAGCACCAGGGGGCGGACTGAAGCTTTCTTT.

Notes on this clone: An end of the junction does not agree with germline; a read error may underlie this. The chain uses TRBV4-1 and TRBJ2-1, with 7 bases fitting TRBD1. The CDR3 runs 16 residues. Per germline, CDR1 MGHRA and CDR2 YSYEKL. For the CDR3, the DNA is TGCGCCAGCAGCCAAACCGGGACAGCCTCCGACAATGAGCAGTTCTTC. The encoded protein is CASSQTGTASDNEQFF.

The chain carries TRBV6-5 and TRBJ2-2; D is ambiguous. The CDR3 has 14 amino acids. V was trimmed by 7 bases and J by 5 bases, leaving 14 bases between them. The germline V gene encodes CDR1 MNHEY and CDR2 SVGAGI. The CDR3 bases are TGTGCCAGCACCCTTAATGTTGGGACCGGGGAGCTGTTTTTT. As protein: CASTLNVGTGELFF.

CDR3 nucleotide sequence: TGTGCCAGCAGTTCCGTTAACAGGGGGAGGGAGTACTTC. Amino acids: CASSSVNRGREYF. V and J are TRBV6-6 and TRBJ2-7; D possibly corresponds to TRBD1 (8 bases). The CDR3 runs 13 residues. The germline V and J ends were trimmed by 4 bases and 11 bases, with 18 bases remaining between them. The germline V gene has CDR1 MNHNY and CDR2 SVGAGI (reference sequence).

The chain carries TRBV18 and TRBJ2-7, with TRBD1 matching over 7 bases. V lost 5 bases and J lost 6; bases outside the gene matches: 10. The germline V gene encodes CDR1 KGHSH and CDR2 LQKENI. This CDR3 contains 14 residues. The CDR3, as DNA: TGTGCCAGCTCATACACAGGGGCTTCTGGCGAGCAGTACTTC. Translated, it gives CASSYTGASGEQYF.

The chain links TRBV11-2 to TRBJ2-5; D is unresolved. Germline V gene data show CDR1 as SGHAT and CDR2 as FQNNGV. There are 14 residues in the CDR3. Trimming removed 0 bases at V and 5 bases at J, with 10 bases between. In DNA, the CDR3 is TGTGCCAGCAGCTTAGAAGGGCAGTGGGAGACCCAGTACTTC. Translated: CASSLEGQWETQYF.

This clone has more than one count but fewer than ten. This chain connects TRBV7-8 to TRBJ1-1, with TRBD1 identical over 8 bases. The trim removed 6 bases at V and 4 bases at J, leaving 7 bases unmatched. Germline-derived CDR1 and CDR2 are SGHVS and FQNEAQ. The CDR3 has 14 residues. The CDR3 sequence is CASRGPGQVTEAFF. The CDR3 DNA sequence: TGTGCCAGCAGAGGTCCGGGACAGGTCACTGAAGCTTTCTTT.

The CDR3 protein is CASKISAGAYNEQFF. The CDR3 DNA follows: TGTGCCAGCAAGATATCAGCGGGGGCCTACAATGAGCAGTTCTTC. The chain links TRBV2 to TRBJ2-1, with 8 nucleotides matching TRBD2. Germline assignment: CDR1 SNHLY and CDR2 FYNNEI. After removal of 7 bases from V and 2 bases from J, the junction contained 7 bases not matched to a gene. The CDR3 runs 15 residues.

This clone was recorded once. This sequence joins TRBV19 and TRBJ2-3, with D possibly TRBD2 on 6 matching bases. The V end lost 2 bases, the J end lost 4 bases, and 10 bases lay between the germline ends. Germline V gene lookup returns CDR1 LNHDA and CDR2 SQIVND (reference sequence). The CDR3 length is 14 residues. The CDR3 region has the DNA TGTGCCAGTAGTATAATGCGACTAGCAGATACGCAGTATTTT. Amino acid sequence: CASSIMRLADTQYF.

The chain uses TRBV19 and TRBJ1-2, with D possibly TRBD1 on 6 matching bases. The CDR3 is 15 residues long. The V end was cut by 3 bases, the J end by 8 bases, with 19 bases between. Germline V gene data show CDR1 as LNHDA and CDR2 as SQIVND (reference sequence). The CDR3 reads CASSMLDSTLRGYTF. Written as DNA, the CDR3 is TGTGCCAGTAGTATGTTGGACAGCACCCTAAGAGGCTACACCTTC.

V is TRBV5-1 and J is TRBJ2-3, with 9 bases that match TRBD2. The germline V gene has CDR1 SGHRS and CDR2 YFSETQ. The CDR3 has 14 amino acids. The V gene end was trimmed by 2 bases and the J gene end by 3 bases; junction bases not matched to a gene: 1. This chain's CDR3 is CASSLGLATDTQYF. In DNA form, the CDR3 reads TGCGCCAGCAGCTTAGGACTAGCGACAGATACGCAGTATTTT. The whole variable domain, remainder taken from reference TRBV5-1 and TRBJ2-3, is KAGVTQTPRYLIKTRGQQVTLSCSPISGHRSVSWYQQTPGQGLQFLFEYFSETQRNKGNFPGRFSGRQFSNSRSEMNVSTLELGDSALYLCASSLGLATDTQYFGPGTRLTVL.